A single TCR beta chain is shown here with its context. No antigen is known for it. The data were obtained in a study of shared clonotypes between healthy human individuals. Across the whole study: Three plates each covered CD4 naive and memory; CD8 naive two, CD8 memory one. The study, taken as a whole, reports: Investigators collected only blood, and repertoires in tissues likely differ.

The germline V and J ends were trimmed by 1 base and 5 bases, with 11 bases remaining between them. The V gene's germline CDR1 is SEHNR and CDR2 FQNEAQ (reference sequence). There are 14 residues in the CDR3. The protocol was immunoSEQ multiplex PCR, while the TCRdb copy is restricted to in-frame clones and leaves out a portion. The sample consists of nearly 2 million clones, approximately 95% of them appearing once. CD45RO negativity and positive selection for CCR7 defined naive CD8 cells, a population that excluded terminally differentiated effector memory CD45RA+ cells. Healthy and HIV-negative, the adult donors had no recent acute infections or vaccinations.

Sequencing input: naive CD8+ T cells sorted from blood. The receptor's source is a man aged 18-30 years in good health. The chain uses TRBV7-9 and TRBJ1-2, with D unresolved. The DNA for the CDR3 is TGTGCCAGCAGCTTAGGAGCTTCTGAGTATGGCTACACCTTC. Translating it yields CASSLGASEYGYTF.